This T cell receptor beta chain derives from a study of cytomegalovirus exposure and HLA in healthy donors. Study-level findings and limits: In most subjects, TCR beta sequences reportedly gave accurate predictions of HLA-A and HLA-B alleles. Later analysis found that TCR beta chains associated with HLA were more clonally expanded than other, equally common chains. The listing of approximately 160 TCR beta chains classed them as cytomegalovirus-associated.

Primers included in the PCR were 60 Vbeta and 13 Jbeta primers. The protocol was immunoSEQ multiplex PCR, while the TCRdb copy is restricted to in-frame clones and leaves out a portion. The table includes about 100,000 clones, roughly three quarters detected once. About this clone: Its specificity is unknown.

This CDR3 has 16 amino acids. V was cut by 3 bases and J by 2 bases, with 17 bases left in between. Per the germline V gene, CDR1 is GTSNPN and CDR2 is SVGIG (reference sequence). The sequencing input was PBMCs. This sequence joins TRBV30 and TRBJ1-5, with D perhaps matching TRBD1 (6 bases). The clonotype originates from a woman between 40 and 50 years old in good health and CMV-seronegative. DNA for the CDR3: TGTGCCTGGAGGGGCGGGGGCAGGGGAGGCAATCAGCCCCAGCATTTT. Translating it yields CAWRGGGRGGNQPQHF.